This paragraph covers one TCR beta chain sequence. The data belong to a study of blood T cell repertoires in COVID-19. Looking at the study overall: Nucleic acid was either cDNA or gDNA, and it came from T cells, B-cell-depleted T cells, or PBMCs.

Germline CDR1 reads MNHNS; CDR2 reads SASEGT. This CDR3 contains 16 residues. Trimming pared 3 bases from V and 4 bases from J, leaving 15 bases between. Participants' own reports of clinical history determined their cohort assignment. Among Cohort 3 donors, those recovered had two negative PCRs, clearance, or symptom resolution. In the authors' methods: For nucleated cells, counts were estimated from reference gene primer amplification. Some clones are missing from TCRdb's copy, which holds only in-frame ones; the method was immunoSEQ multiplex PCR. That table gives V, J and clone size, and the DNA gave D and trimming. The table includes approximately 150,000 clones, roughly 84% detected once.

The receptor's source is a man aged 55 to 70 who had recovered from COVID-19. This chain connects TRBV6-1 to TRBJ2-2; tentative D call: TRBD2 (6 bases). The sequenced material came from PBMCs or T cells enriched from blood (not recorded which). The CDR3 sequence is CASSDYGGAGTGELFF. Written as DNA, the CDR3 is TGTGCCAGCAGTGATTACGGGGGAGCGGGCACCGGGGAGCTGTTTTTT.